This entry lists 3 T cell receptor beta chains sequenced from one sample in a study of cytomegalovirus exposure and HLA in healthy donors (dated 2017 in TCRdb). The library was made by the immunoSEQ multiplex PCR assay. For the multiplex PCR, a mixture combining 60 forward primers for TCR Vbeta segments and 13 reverse primers for TCR Jbeta segments was used. Not all clones reach the TCRdb copy of this immuneACCESS table, which keeps in-frame sequences only. Checked studies attribute under half of the gap to unresolved V genes and leave the rest unexplained. Within this sample are some 120,000 clones, with roughly four fifths of them counted one time only. The ten biggest clones cover 1.5% of the sample. The sequenced sample was PBMCs. These receptors all stem from a young woman in good health and CMV-seronegative.

This clone has a single count. The rearrangement links TRBV7-9 to TRBJ2-2; D perhaps matches TRBD1 (6 bases). Trimming stripped 3 bases from V and 4 bases from J, with 9 bases between. CDR3 size: 14 residues. From germline, CDR1 is SEHNR and CDR2 FQNEAQ (reference sequence). As DNA, the CDR3 is TGTGCCAGCAGCTTTGGACAGCGCACCGGGGAGCTGTTTTTT. As protein: CASSFGQRTGELFF.

The chain joins TRBV7-2 to TRBJ2-3; 7 nucleotides align to TRBD1. The germline CDR1 and CDR2 sequences are SGHTA and FQGNSA. The CDR3 is made up of 13 amino acids. J was trimmed by 3 bases and V by 5 bases; bases with no gene match: 2. The CDR3 is CASSPQGTDTQYF. The CDR3 DNA reads as TGTGCCAGCAGCCCACAGGGGACAGATACGCAGTATTTT.

The V and J genes are TRBV28 and TRBJ1-2; D uncertain. Trimming removed 5 bases from V and 0 bases from J, with 13 bases in between. CDR1 and CDR2 from the germline V gene are MDHEN and SYDVKM. This CDR3 is built from 15 residues. CDR3 amino acids: CASSGNAEANYGYTF. CDR3 sequence (DNA): TGTGCCAGCAGTGGTAATGCGGAAGCTAACTATGGCTACACCTTC.